This is a list of T cell receptor beta chains from one sample in a study of blood T cells in healthy people across ages. From the 5' RACE reads, TCRdb called clonotypes with MiXCR, one entry per CDR3 protein. Found here are some 1.8 million distinct CDR3 sequences, roughly 43% of them singletons; the top ten hold approximately 22%. The sample was blood. These receptor sequences come from a human donor in good health. The CDR3 runs from the conserved cysteine through the conserved F or W. Fields, in order: D gene, J gene, clone size, V gene, CDR3 protein, CDR3 DNA. A D gene is named only where the DNA matches it firmly. Clone size appears in some rows only: once, few, many, or a class for an expanded clone.

- TRBJ1-1 - TRBV20-1 CSARSLKGNTEAFF TGCAGTGCTAGATCGCTAAAGGGAAACACTGAAGCTTTCTTT
TRBD1 TRBJ2-1 - TRBV4-3 CASSQANLGTAMGEQFF TGCGCCAGCAGCCAAGCTAACTTAGGGACAGCGATGGGTGAGCAGTTCTTC
TRBD2 TRBJ2-3 - TRBV7-3 CASSNTVAGGWNTQYF TGTGCCAGCAGCAACACCGTAGCGGGGGGCTGGAATACGCAGTATTTT
- TRBJ1-1 few TRBV9 CASSLEPQGGEAFF TGTGCCAGCAGTTTGGAACCTCAGGGAGGAGAAGCTTTCTTT
- TRBJ2-7 few TRBV11-3 CASSPDRNTYEQYF TGTGCCAGCAGCCCCGACAGGAATACCTACGAGCAGTACTTC
- TRBJ1-2 - TRBV10-3 CAIAGSATYGYTF TGTGCCATCGCAGGCTCAGCCACTTATGGCTACACCTTC
- TRBJ1-1 - TRBV29-1 CSVADTFTEAFF TGCAGCGTCGCGGACACCTTCACTGAAGCTTTCTTT
TRBD2 TRBJ2-1 - TRBV20-1 CSADLAGAFNEQFF TGCAGTGCGGACCTAGCGGGGGCCTTCAATGAGCAGTTCTTC
TRBD2 TRBJ2-3 few TRBV15 CATSREVTSGTQYF TGTGCCACCAGCAGAGAAGTGACTAGCGGTACGCAGTATTTT
- TRBJ1-1 few TRBV5-1 CASSMTASNTEAFF TGCGCCAGCAGCATGACAGCCTCGAACACTGAAGCTTTCTTT
- TRBJ2-7 - TRBV7-2 CATQDSRSNYEQYF TGTGCCACTCAGGACTCTCGCTCGAACTACGAGCAGTACTTC
- TRBJ2-5 - TRBV10-3 CAISGEEYQETQYF TGTGCCATCAGTGGAGAGGAGTACCAAGAGACCCAGTACTTC
TRBD1 TRBJ2-7 - TRBV20-1 CSARGTVWYEQYF TGCAGTGCTAGGGGGACAGTTTGGTACGAGCAGTACTTC
- TRBJ1-2 few TRBV12-3/TRBV12-4 CASSLGGSYYGYTF TGTGCCAGCAGTTTAGGGGGGTCTTACTATGGCTACACCTTC
TRBD2 TRBJ2-1 - TRBV24-1 CATSDPGLADYNEQFF TGTGCCACCAGTGATCCGGGACTAGCGGACTACAATGAGCAGTTCTTC
- TRBJ1-4 - TRBV12-5 CASGSSGDNEKLFF TGTGCTAGTGGTTCATCAGGGGATAATGAAAAACTGTTTTTT
- TRBJ2-3 - TRBV4-1 CASSQSATGRDTQYF TGCGCCAGCAGCCAAAGCGCTACCGGACGAGATACGCAGTATTTT
- TRBJ2-1 few TRBV10-3 CAISENPGQGVDEQFF TGTGCCATCAGTGAGAACCCGGGACAAGGCGTAGATGAGCAGTTCTTC
TRBD2 TRBJ2-1 few TRBV12-3/TRBV12-4 CASRTTSGGAWNEQFF TGTGCCAGCAGGACGACTAGCGGGGGGGCATGGAATGAGCAGTTCTTC
TRBD2 TRBJ2-3 few TRBV20-1 CSARAGTSSADTQYF TGCAGTGCTAGAGCCGGGACTAGCTCCGCAGATACGCAGTATTTT
- TRBJ2-3 few TRBV4-2 CASSQEGPGSTDTQYF TGTGCCAGCAGCCAAGAGGGGCCCGGGAGCACAGATACGCAGTATTTT
- TRBJ2-4 - TRBV29-1 CSVEDRPYQQYF TGCAGCGTTGAAGACAGACCCTACCAGCAGTACTTC
TRBD2 TRBJ2-3 - TRBV9 CASSVTSGGDRVGTDTQYF TGTGCCAGCAGCGTAACTAGCGGGGGTGATCGTGTAGGCACAGATACGCAGTATTTT
TRBD2 TRBJ2-7 - TRBV20-1 CSARARRAGGRYEQYF TGCAGTGCTAGAGCGCGACGAGCGGGGGGAAGATACGAGCAGTACTTC
- TRBJ1-2 few TRBV6-5 CASSETNNYGYTF TGTGCCAGCAGCGAGACAAACAACTATGGCTACACCTTC
TRBD1 TRBJ2-6 few TRBV7-6 CASSLDSTGPHSGANVLTF TGTGCCAGCAGCTTAGATTCGACAGGGCCACACTCTGGGGCCAACGTCCTGACTTTC
TRBD1 TRBJ2-7 few TRBV19 CATWGILRDRYEQYF TGTGCCACTTGGGGGATTCTCCGGGACAGGTACGAGCAGTACTTC
- TRBJ1-5 many TRBV28 CASRGWQEGNQPQHF TGTGCCAGCAGGGGGTGGCAGGAGGGGAATCAGCCCCAGCATTTT
- TRBJ2-1 - TRBV9 CASSVVPGSYNEQFF TGTGCCAGCAGCGTAGTCCCGGGATCCTACAATGAGCAGTTCTTC
TRBD1 TRBJ2-1 - TRBV5-4 CASSSRQGANNEQFF TGTGCCAGCAGCTCCAGACAGGGGGCTAACAATGAGCAGTTCTTC
- TRBJ2-5 many TRBV3-1 CASSQNQETQYF TGTGCCAGCAGTCAGAACCAAGAGACCCAGTACTTC
- TRBJ2-7 few TRBV29-1 CSVVSMGSEQYF TGCAGCGTTGTTTCAATGGGATCAGAGCAGTACTTC
TRBD1 TRBJ2-5 few TRBV7-9 CASSAYGQGDETQYF TGTGCCAGCAGCGCCTACGGACAGGGGGATGAGACCCAGTACTTC
- TRBJ1-1 few TRBV29-1 CSVMGTEAFF TGCAGCGTTATGGGGACTGAAGCTTTCTTT
- TRBJ1-6 few TRBV29-1 CSVGAEFNSPLHF TGCAGCGTTGGAGCAGAATTTAATTCACCCCTCCACTTT
- TRBJ1-2 few TRBV24-1 CATSDRYSDRPPSYGYTF TGTGCCACCAGTGATCGTTACTCCGACAGGCCACCCTCCTATGGCTACACCTTC
TRBD1 TRBJ1-2 few TRBV6-5 CASSYYPDRIGYTF TGTGCCAGCAGTTACTATCCGGACAGGATAGGCTACACCTTC
- TRBJ2-1 - TRBV6-5 CTSSSRVRGNEQFF TGTACCAGCAGTTCGCGGGTCCGAGGGAATGAGCAGTTCTTC
- TRBJ2-3 - TRBV7-8 CASSSEPILVQPGTDTQYF TGTGCCAGCAGCTCCGAACCAATCCTAGTACAACCTGGGACAGATACGCAGTATTTT
TRBD1 TRBJ1-2 - TRBV6-5 CASSHRQGNYTF TGTGCCAGCAGCCACCGACAGGGGAACTACACCTTC